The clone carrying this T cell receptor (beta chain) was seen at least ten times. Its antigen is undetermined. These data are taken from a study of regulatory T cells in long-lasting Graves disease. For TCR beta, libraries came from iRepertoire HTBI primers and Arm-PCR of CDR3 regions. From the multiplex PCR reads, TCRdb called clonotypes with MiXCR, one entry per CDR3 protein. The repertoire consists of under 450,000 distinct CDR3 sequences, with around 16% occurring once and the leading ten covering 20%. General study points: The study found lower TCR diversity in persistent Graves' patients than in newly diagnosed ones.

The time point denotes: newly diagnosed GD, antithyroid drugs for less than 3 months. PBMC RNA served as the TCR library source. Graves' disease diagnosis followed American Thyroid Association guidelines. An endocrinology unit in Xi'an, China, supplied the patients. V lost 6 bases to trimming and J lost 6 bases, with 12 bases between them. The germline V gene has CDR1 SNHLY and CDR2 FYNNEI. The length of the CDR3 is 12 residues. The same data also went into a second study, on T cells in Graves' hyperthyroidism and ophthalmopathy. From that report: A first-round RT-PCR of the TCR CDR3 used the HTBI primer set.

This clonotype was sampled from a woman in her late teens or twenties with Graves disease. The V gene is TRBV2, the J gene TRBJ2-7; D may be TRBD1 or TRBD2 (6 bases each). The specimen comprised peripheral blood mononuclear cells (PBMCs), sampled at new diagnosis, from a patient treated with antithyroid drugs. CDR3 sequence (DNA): TGTGCCAGCAGGGCCGGGGGCTCCGAGCAGTACTTC. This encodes CASRAGGSEQYF.